This entry features one T cell receptor (beta chain) sequence. The sample belongs to a study of T cell changes during pregnancy in multiple sclerosis. Profiling relied on immunoSEQ multiplex PCR, and the TCRdb table lists in-frame clones only, not all of them. The sample yields approximately 40,000 clones, about 92% seen once. This CDR3 is 15 amino acids long. Trimming left V 6 bases short and J 2 bases short, with 15 bases between. Germline lookup yields CDR1 LGHNA and CDR2 YSLEER. The receptor's source is a female donor with multiple sclerosis, enrolled in a pregnancy study. Sequenced material: CD8+ T cells from peripheral blood mononuclear cells, taken in the third trimester of pregnancy. The V gene is TRBV4-3, the J gene TRBJ2-3, with D possibly TRBD1 on 7 matching bases. The CDR3 nucleotides read TGCGCCAGCAGAGCAGGGGGAGGTGACACAGATACGCAGTATTTT. This translates into CASRAGGGDTDTQYF.